The next 20 T cell receptor beta chains were all read from a single sample in a study of blood T cell repertoires in COVID-19. The table came from immunoSEQ multiplex PCR; TCRdb's copy has only in-frame clones and leaves some out. Here the sample spans over 200,000 clones, 87% being singletons. Material: peripheral blood. Receptors were obtained from a woman aged 18 to 35 who had recovered from COVID-19.

The chain has TRBV27 and TRBJ2-1; maybe TRBD2 (6 bases). Germline CDR1 is MNHEY and CDR2 is SMNVEV (reference sequence). Trimming stripped 2 bases from V and 3 bases from J, with 11 bases between. The CDR3 is 15 amino acids. For the CDR3, the DNA is TGTGCCAGCAGTTTAGTTCTGGGGGGCTACAATGAGCAGTTCTTC. Translation: CASSLVLGGYNEQFF.

This clone was counted between two and nine times. This chain connects TRBV5-1 to TRBJ1-2, with D hard to call. This CDR3 contains 16 residues. Per germline, CDR1 SGHRS and CDR2 YFSETQ. Trimming stripped 0 bases from V and 2 bases from J, with 14 bases between. CDR3 amino acids: CASSLEFRTNNYGYTF. DNA for the CDR3: TGCGCCAGCAGCTTGGAATTTAGAACCAACAACTATGGCTACACCTTC.

The chain combines TRBV30 with TRBJ2-3; TRBD2 might be the D (6 bases). The ends were cut back, 1 base at V and 3 bases at J, with 11 bases in the middle. Germline V gives CDR1 GTSNPN, CDR2 SVGIG (reference sequence). CDR3 length equals 14 residues. CDR3 nucleotides: TGTGCCTGGAGTGAAGCGGGCGGGACAGATACGCAGTATTTT. The encoded protein is CAWSEAGGTDTQYF. Using reference TRBV30 and TRBJ2-3 for the parts outside the CDR3, the full variable domain is SQTIHQWPATLVQPVGSPLSLECTVEGTSNPNLYWYRQAAGRGLQLLFYSVGIGQISSEVPQNLSASRPQDRQFILSSKKLLLSDSGFYLCAWSEAGGTDTQYFGPGTRLTVL.

The chain links TRBV5-1 to TRBJ1-1; 12 bases align to TRBD1. Germline assignment: CDR1 SGHRS and CDR2 YFSETQ. There are 17 residues in the CDR3. J gave up 5 bases and V 1 base, and 9 bases lay outside the gene matches. For the CDR3, the DNA is TGCGCCAGCAGCTTGTTAAGAGGGGACAGGGGGCGAACTGAAGCTTTCTTT. Translated, it gives CASSLLRGDRGRTEAFF.

The V call is TRBV6-2 or TRBV6-3, the J call TRBJ2-6; D possibly corresponds to TRBD1 (6 bases). CDR3 length equals 15 residues. V dropped 4 bases and J dropped 0 bases, with 7 bases sitting between them. The germline V gene encodes CDR1 MNHEY and CDR2 SVGEGT. This CDR3 is CASSSDSSGANVLTF. CDR3 coding DNA: TGTGCCAGCAGTTCGGACAGCTCTGGGGCCAACGTCCTGACTTTC.

This chain links TRBV15 with TRBJ2-2; 7 bases match TRBD2. CDR1 and CDR2 (germline): LNHNV, YYDKDF (reference sequence). The J segment lost 6 bases and the V segment lost 6 bases, leaving 13 bases of the junction unmatched. This CDR3 region has 16 residues. CDR3 region: CATSGSSGSKPGELFF. The CDR3 nucleotides read TGTGCCACCAGTGGCTCTAGCGGTTCCAAGCCCGGGGAGCTGTTTTTT. Full variable domain (outside the CDR3, taken from reference TRBV15 and TRBJ2-2): DAMVIQNPRYQVTQFGKPVTLSCSQTLNHNVMYWYQQKSSQAPKLLFHYYDKDFNNEADTPDNFQSRRPNTSFCFLDIRSPGLGDTAMYLCATSGSSGSKPGELFFGEGSRLTVL.

The chain employs TRBV19 and TRBJ1-2, with D possibly being TRBD1 (6 bases). CDR3 length: 15 residues. Trimming left V 6 bases short and J 1 base short, with 15 bases between. Per the germline V gene, CDR1 is LNHDA and CDR2 is SQIVND (reference sequence). The CDR3 DNA follows: TGTGCCAGTAGGATGACGGGGGGGCATAACTATGGCTACACCTTC. Translating gives CASRMTGGHNYGYTF.

The chain is built from TRBV12-3 or TRBV12-4 and TRBJ2-7; possibly TRBD2 for D (5 bases). Trimming removed 6 bases at V and 5 bases at J, with 11 bases between. The CDR3 is made up of 12 amino acids. The CDR3 here is CASSANGNEQYF. For the CDR3, the DNA is TGTGCCAGCAGCGCCAACGGGAACGAGCAGTACTTC.

This chain joins TRBV28 and TRBJ2-3, with TRBD1 identical over 9 bases. J was trimmed by 5 bases and V by 6 bases; bases with no gene match: 6. Germline CDR1 MDHEN, CDR2 SYDVKM. There are 14 residues in the CDR3. Here the CDR3 reads CASSAGTGIDTQYF. Here the CDR3 DNA reads TGTGCCAGCAGCGCCGGGACAGGGATAGATACGCAGTATTTT.

This CDR3 reads CASSYRRDSPNGYTF. In DNA form, the CDR3 reads TGTGCCAGCAGTTACAGGCGGGACTCCCCAAATGGCTACACCTTC. The chain has TRBV6-2 or TRBV6-3 and TRBJ1-2; D is perhaps TRBD1 (5 bases). V gave up 2 bases and J gave up 6 bases, with 16 bases separating them. CDR1 MNHEY and CDR2 SVGEGT come from the germline V gene. This CDR3 comprises 15 residues.

The chain recombines TRBV7-3 with TRBJ2-7; 14 nucleotides line up with TRBD2. The V segment lost 5 bases and the J segment 3 bases; nucleotides outside the gene matches: 3. There are 15 residues in the CDR3. Germline V gene sequence: CDR1 SGHTA, CDR2 FQGTGA. CDR3 DNA sequence: TGTGCCAGCAGCCCCGGGACTAGCGGGAGCTACGAGCAGTACTTC. Its translation: CASSPGTSGSYEQYF.

This clone was observed a single time. The gene calls are TRBV6-6 and TRBJ1-4; D call uncertain. The CDR3 runs to 14 residues. Per germline, CDR1 MNHNY and CDR2 SVGAGI (reference sequence). The V and J ends lost 7 bases and 12 bases respectively, with 21 bases between them. In DNA form, the CDR3 reads TGTGCCAGCAACCTAGGACGGACTTGGGGAGAACTGTTTTTT. This codes for CASNLGRTWGELFF.

The genes are TRBV2 and TRBJ1-5, with TRBD1 as a possible D gene (5 bases). This CDR3 comprises 15 residues. The germline gives CDR1 SNHLY, CDR2 FYNNEI. V shed 2 bases and J shed 6 bases, with 14 bases lying between them. The DNA for the CDR3 is TGTGCCAGCAGTGAACCAGGGTTTTCGTTTCAGCCCCAGCATTTT. Amino acids: CASSEPGFSFQPQHF. The full variable domain, in which reference TRBV2 and TRBJ1-5 provide the parts outside the CDR3, is EPEVTQTPSHQVTQMGQEVILRCVPISNHLYFYWYRQILGQKVEFLVSFYNNEISEKSEIFDDQFSVERPDGSNFTLKIRSTKLEDSAMYFCASSEPGFSFQPQHFGDGTRLSIL.

This chain joins TRBV6-5 and TRBJ2-7, with 7 nucleotides matching TRBD1. The trim removed 4 bases at V and 2 bases at J, leaving 8 bases unmatched. From germline, CDR1 is MNHEY and CDR2 SVGAGI. The CDR3 contains 15 residues. The chain's CDR3 is CASSSPRDRAYEQYF. The CDR3 DNA sequence: TGTGCCAGCAGTTCTCCCCGGGACAGAGCCTACGAGCAGTACTTC.

The genes are TRBV10-3 and TRBJ1-2, with TRBD1 identical over 8 bases. The CDR3 extends over 13 amino acids. The germline V gene encodes CDR1 ENHRY and CDR2 SYGVKD. The junction had 1 base not matched to a gene; V was cut back by 7 bases and J by 0 bases. CDR3 sequence reads: CAIKDRANYGYTF. CDR3 sequence (DNA): TGTGCCATCAAGGACAGGGCTAACTATGGCTACACCTTC.

The chain combines TRBV13 with TRBJ1-1, with 8 bases that match TRBD1. The CDR3 consists of 17 residues. Looked up from germline, CDR1 is PRHDT and CDR2 is FYEKMQ (reference sequence). J was trimmed by 4 bases and V by 0 bases; bases with no gene match: 10. In DNA, the CDR3 is TGTGCCAGCAGCTTAGGAGAATACAGGGGGGTCGGCACTGAAGCTTTCTTT. It is translated as CASSLGEYRGVGTEAFF.

The chain is built from TRBV18 and TRBJ2-3; TRBD2 is a possible D gene (6 bases). Trimming took 4 bases from V and 1 from J, leaving 9 bases between them. This CDR3 region has 14 residues. CDR1 and CDR2 (germline): KGHSH, LQKENI. This chain's CDR3 is CASSRLGGTDTQYF. CDR3 DNA: TGTGCCAGCTCACGACTAGGCGGCACAGATACGCAGTATTTT.

V gene TRBV20-1 combines with J gene TRBJ2-7; D unclear. Germline V gene sequence: CDR1 DFQATT, CDR2 SNEGSKA (reference sequence). V was pared by 3 bases and J by 3 bases, with 12 bases between. The CDR3 extends over 13 amino acids. CDR3 sequence reads: CSASLDLSYEQYF. CDR3 sequence (DNA): TGCAGTGCTAGTCTAGACCTGAGCTACGAGCAGTACTTC.

This chain links TRBV19 with TRBJ2-2, with 10 bases identical to TRBD2. The J segment lost 5 bases and the V segment lost 4 bases, leaving 10 bases of the junction unmatched. Germline CDR1 is LNHDA and CDR2 is SQIVND (reference sequence). The CDR3 has 17 amino acids. The CDR3 spells CASSSSTGTSVTGELFF. The CDR3 region has the DNA TGTGCCAGTAGTAGTTCCACCGGGACTAGCGTTACCGGGGAGCTGTTTTTT.

This clone was counted a single time. The chain uses TRBV5-4 and TRBJ1-2; D remains ambiguous. This CDR3 is 13 amino acids long. Trimming stripped 4 bases from V and 2 bases from J, with 9 bases between. Looked up from germline, CDR1 is SGHNT and CDR2 is YYREEE (reference sequence). This CDR3 is CASSTGVNYGYTF. CDR3 in DNA: TGTGCCAGCAGCACCGGGGTAAACTATGGCTACACCTTC.